This entry lists 29 T cell receptor beta chains sequenced from one sample in a study of blood T cell repertoires in COVID-19. Sequencing used immunoSEQ multiplex PCR; TCRdb keeps in-frame clones, though not all of them. Of hundreds of thousands of clones in the sample, 88% were seen once. Sequencing was carried out using peripheral blood. Source of these receptors: a woman aged 70-85 years with COVID-19, enrolled during active disease.

The genes are TRBV28 and TRBJ1-2; 7 bases map to TRBD1. Trimming took 6 bases from V and 2 from J; bases not matched to a gene: 12. Germline V gives CDR1 MDHEN, CDR2 SYDVKM. The CDR3 totals 16 residues. CDR3 nucleotide sequence: TGTGCCAGCAGCTCTCCCTCGACAGGGATGAACTATGGCTACACCTTC. It codes for CASSSPSTGMNYGYTF.

The chain links TRBV30 to TRBJ1-1; no reliable D call. V was pared by 5 bases and J by 1 base, with 11 bases between. Looked up from germline, CDR1 is GTSNPN and CDR2 is SVGIG (reference sequence). This CDR3 region has 13 residues. The CDR3 region is CAWYAAPNTEAFF. CDR3 nucleotides: TGTGCCTGGTATGCGGCTCCGAACACTGAAGCTTTCTTT.

CDR3 sequence reads: CASSSNSREQYF. Written as DNA, the CDR3 is TGTGCCAGTAGTTCCAACTCCAGGGAGCAGTACTTC. The V gene is TRBV19, the J gene TRBJ2-7; no firm D call. V was pared by 5 bases and J by 7 bases, with 12 bases between. From germline, CDR1 is LNHDA and CDR2 SQIVND (reference sequence). CDR3 length: 12 amino acids.

V gene TRBV15 combines with J gene TRBJ1-2; D not resolved. This CDR3 is 13 amino acids long. In germline, CDR1 is LNHNV, CDR2 YYDKDF (reference sequence). V was pared by 6 bases and J by 2 bases, with 10 bases between. The CDR3 bases are TGTGCCACCAGGCGTATCTCAAACTATGGCTACACCTTC. Translating gives CATRRISNYGYTF.

The chain recombines TRBV19 with TRBJ1-4; no clear D. CDR3 length: 17 residues. The germline V gene encodes CDR1 LNHDA and CDR2 SQIVND (reference sequence). V was clipped by 3 bases and J by 7 bases, with 21 bases between them. The CDR3 sequence is CASSINGRPEFGEKLFF. DNA of the CDR3: TGTGCCAGTAGTATTAATGGTAGACCGGAGTTCGGTGAAAAACTGTTTTTT.

The chain recombines TRBV13 with TRBJ2-3; 12 bases are shared with TRBD2. Germline CDR1 is PRHDT and CDR2 is FYEKMQ (reference sequence). The CDR3 is made up of 16 amino acids. J was trimmed by 0 bases and V by 8 bases; bases with no gene match: 6. The CDR3 is CASRTSGGPSTDTQYF. The DNA for the CDR3 is TGTGCCAGCCGTACTAGCGGGGGGCCTAGCACAGATACGCAGTATTTT.

The CDR3 DNA reads TGTGCCACCGAACAGGGGGCGCGGACTGAAGCTTTCTTT. Translating it yields CATEQGARTEAFF. The chain carries TRBV19 and TRBJ1-1; 9 nucleotides agree with TRBD1. From germline, CDR1 is LNHDA and CDR2 SQIVND (reference sequence). Losses at the gene ends were 10 bases for V and 5 bases for J; bases not matched to a gene: 8. The CDR3 has 13 residues. Full variable domain (remainder filled in from reference TRBV19 and TRBJ1-1): DGGITQSPKYLFRKEGQNVTLSCEQNLNHDAMYWYRQDPGQGLRLIYYSQIVNDFQKGDIAEGYSVSREKKESFPLTVTSAQKNPTAFYLCATEQGARTEAFFGQGTRLTVV.

CDR3 sequence (DNA): TGCAGCGTTGGGGAGGCTTATGAAGCTTTCTTT. It encodes CSVGEAYEAFF. This chain uses TRBV29-1 with TRBJ1-1, with unresolved D. The CDR3 length is 11 residues. V dropped 4 bases and J dropped 7 bases, with 10 bases sitting between them. The germline gives CDR1 SQVTM, CDR2 ANQGSEA. Based on the CDR3 plus reference TRBV29-1 and TRBJ1-1, the full variable domain is SAVISQKPSRDICQRGTSLTIQCQVDSQVTMMFWYRQQPGQSLTLIATANQGSEATYESGFVIDKFPISRPNLTFSTLTVSNMSPEDSSIYLCSVGEAYEAFFGQGTRLTVV.

This chain links TRBV7-2 with TRBJ1-5; D is perhaps TRBD1 (5 bases). The CDR3 extends over 13 amino acids. From germline, CDR1 is SGHTA and CDR2 FQGNSA. Trimming pared 0 bases from V and 9 bases from J, leaving 9 bases between. The CDR3 region has the DNA TGTGCCAGCAGCTTAGCAGGGGTCGGGCCCCAGCATTTT. It specifies CASSLAGVGPQHF.

The gene calls are TRBV6-5 and TRBJ1-4; 9 bases are a match to TRBD1. The CDR3 is made up of 12 amino acids. Trimming removed 6 bases from V and 8 bases from J; junction bases left unmatched: 1. Germline CDR1 is MNHEY and CDR2 is SVGAGI. CDR3: CASRGTGEKLFF. The CDR3 DNA is TGTGCCAGCAGGGGGACAGGGGAAAAACTGTTTTTT.

A remark on this clone: A single base separates this from a much larger clone, so it may be a read error. In the same sample, other DNA sequences code for this CDR3. The chain uses TRBV3-1 (or the pseudogene TRBV3-2) and TRBJ1-5; D gene ambiguous. Looked up from germline, CDR1 is LGHDT and CDR2 is YNNKEL (reference sequence). V was clipped by 0 bases and J by 3 bases, with 3 bases between them. The CDR3 runs 13 residues. This CDR3 is CASSQDLNQPQHF. CDR3 bases: TGTGCCAGCAGCCAAGATCTCAATCAGCCCCAGCATTTT.

The chain links TRBV20-1 to TRBJ1-2, with TRBD1 matching over 9 bases. The germline gives CDR1 DFQATT, CDR2 SNEGSKA (reference sequence). The CDR3 extends over 14 amino acids. V was clipped by 3 bases and J by 4 bases; unmatched bases: 6. CDR3 sequence reads: CSASAGTGFYGYTF. The CDR3 DNA is TGCAGTGCTAGTGCCGGGACAGGGTTCTATGGCTACACCTTC.

The gene calls are TRBV30 and TRBJ2-1; D gene unclear. Trimming left V 5 bases short and J 2 bases short, with 16 bases between. CDR1 is GTSNPN and CDR2 is SVGIG in the germline V gene (reference sequence). The CDR3 is made up of 15 amino acids. The CDR3 is CAWDPSGFTYNEQFF. The CDR3 DNA is TGTGCCTGGGACCCCTCCGGGTTTACCTACAATGAGCAGTTCTTC.

The chain employs TRBV7-2 and TRBJ2-2, with D uncertain. The CDR3 totals 13 residues. The V gene's germline CDR1 is SGHTA and CDR2 FQGNSA. Trimming took 5 bases from V and 5 from J, leaving 9 bases between them. In nucleotides, the CDR3 is TGTGCCAGCAGCACTCGACTGACCGGGGAGCTGTTTTTT. It yields the protein CASSTRLTGELFF.

The rearrangement links TRBV5-1 to TRBJ1-2; 10 bases agree with TRBD1. J was trimmed by 8 bases and V by 2 bases; bases with no gene match: 9. CDR1 SGHRS and CDR2 YFSETQ come from the germline V gene. There are 15 residues in the CDR3. The CDR3 DNA follows: TGCGCCAGCAGCTTTCAGACAGGGGGCGCGGGAGGCTACACCTTC. It is translated as CASSFQTGGAGGYTF.

The chain uses TRBV29-1 and TRBJ1-1; 10 positions agree with TRBD1. After removal of 7 bases from V and 0 bases from J, the junction contained 5 bases not matched to a gene. Germline lookup yields CDR1 SQVTM and CDR2 ANQGSEA. This CDR3 spans 14 amino acids. CDR3 sequence reads: CSDRQGAMNTEAFF. Here the CDR3 DNA reads TGCAGCGATCGACAGGGGGCTATGAACACTGAAGCTTTCTTT.

The V call is TRBV20-1, the J call TRBJ2-1, with D hard to call. Trimming pared 6 bases from V and 2 bases from J, leaving 5 bases between. The CDR3 runs 11 residues. CDR1 is DFQATT, CDR2 SNEGSKA, per germline (reference sequence). CDR3 loop: CSAPAYNEQFF. CDR3 sequence (DNA): TGCAGTGCCCCGGCCTACAATGAGCAGTTCTTC.

The V gene is TRBV5-3, the J gene TRBJ1-3; 8 bases line up with TRBD1. TRBV5-3 is classed as an ORF, of uncertain function. Losses at the gene ends were 3 bases for V and 2 bases for J; bases not matched to a gene: 16. The CDR3 is 19 residues long. The CDR3 region has the DNA TGTGCCAGAAGCTCCCGAACGGGACAGGAGGATTCGCCTGGAAACACCATATATTTT. As protein: CARSSRTGQEDSPGNTIYF.

The genes are TRBV4-1 and TRBJ2-7; TRBD2 matches at 14 bases. This CDR3 has 15 residues. With 2 bases clipped from V and 4 bases from J, the junction kept 1 base outside the gene matches. Germline values: CDR1 MGHRA, CDR2 YSYEKL. The CDR3, as DNA: TGCGCCAGCAGCCAACGGACTAGCGGGGGGTACGAGCAGTACTTC. The encoded protein is CASSQRTSGGYEQYF.

The chain carries TRBV11-2 and TRBJ2-5; possible D gene TRBD2, 6 bases. The CDR3 is made up of 14 amino acids. Germline V lookup: CDR1 SGHAT, CDR2 FQNNGV. With 4 bases removed from V and 4 bases from J, the gap between germline ends came to 13 bases. This CDR3 reads CASSSRPGVETQYF. Here the CDR3 DNA reads TGTGCCAGCAGCTCTCGACCGGGGGTAGAGACCCAGTACTTC. The variable domain in full, with the rest retrieved from reference TRBV11-2 and TRBJ2-5, is EAGVAQSPRYKIIEKRQSVAFWCNPISGHATLYWYQQILGQGPKLLIQFQNNGVVDDSQLPKDRFSAERLKGVDSTLKIQPAKLEDSAVYLCASSSRPGVETQYFGPGTRLLVL.

The rearrangement uses TRBV10-3 and TRBJ1-1; 11 bases are a match to TRBD1. Trimming at V came to 10 bases and at J to 2 bases, leaving 3 bases not matched to a gene. CDR1 ENHRY and CDR2 SYGVKD come from the germline V gene. The CDR3 contains 13 residues. CDR3 DNA: TGTGCCACCGGACAGGGGGCTAACACTGAAGCTTTCTTT. This codes for CATGQGANTEAFF.

This rearrangement joins TRBV3-1 (or the pseudogene TRBV3-2) to TRBJ1-4, with TRBD1 matching 8 bases. Germline values: CDR1 LGHDT, CDR2 YNNKEL (reference sequence). The V gene end was trimmed by 3 bases and the J gene end by 7 bases; junction bases not matched to a gene: 10. CDR3 length: 16 amino acids. The CDR3 sequence is CASSHLRTGRTEKLFF. The CDR3 DNA sequence: TGTGCCAGCAGCCATCTGCGGACAGGGAGGACTGAAAAACTGTTTTTT.

This clone is a singleton in its sample. The chain joins TRBV5-8 to TRBJ1-5, with TRBD1 matching over 7 bases. CDR3 size: 15 residues. V lost 1 base to trimming and J lost 9 bases; unmatched junction nucleotides: 10. The germline V gene has CDR1 SGHTS and CDR2 YDEGEE. The CDR3 DNA follows: TGTGCCAGCAGCTTGAGGCAGGGGGAAGGTCGGCCCCAGCATTTT. It translates to CASSLRQGEGRPQHF.

The genes are TRBV11-3 and TRBJ2-1, with TRBD2 matching 12 bases. After removal of 4 bases from V and 8 bases from J, the junction contained 6 bases not matched to a gene. Germline CDR1 reads SGHNT; CDR2 reads YENEEA. The CDR3 covers 15 residues. The CDR3 protein is CASSSSGGAPHEQFF. In nucleotides, the CDR3 is TGTGCCAGCAGCTCTAGCGGGGGGGCCCCCCATGAGCAGTTCTTC.

For the CDR3, the DNA is TGTGCCAGCAGTCCACAGGGTAGCTATGGCTACACCTTC. Protein product: CASSPQGSYGYTF. V usage is TRBV12-3 or TRBV12-4 and J usage is TRBJ1-2, with D possibly matching TRBD1 (6 bases). There are 13 residues in the CDR3. V gave up 5 bases and J gave up 4 bases, with 11 bases separating them.

The CDR3 here is CASSDNKRGENEQFF. The CDR3 nucleotides are TGTGCCAGCAGTGATAATAAGCGGGGGGAAAATGAGCAGTTCTTC. The chain joins TRBV2 to TRBJ2-1; 9 nucleotides align to TRBD2. Germline V lookup: CDR1 SNHLY, CDR2 FYNNEI. The CDR3 is made up of 15 amino acids. V trimming: 3 bases; J trimming: 7 bases; junction bases outside the gene matches: 7.

This chain connects TRBV3-1 (or the pseudogene TRBV3-2) to TRBJ2-5; 8 bases fit TRBD2. Looked up from germline, CDR1 is LGHDT and CDR2 is YNNKEL (reference sequence). The junction had 3 bases not matched to a gene; V was cut back by 4 bases and J by 11 bases. The CDR3 length is 11 residues. CDR3 loop: CASSPGLVQYF. CDR3 coding DNA: TGTGCCAGCAGCCCGGGACTAGTTCAGTACTTC.

The J gene is TRBJ1-2, the V gene TRBV18; TRBD1 might be the D (5 bases). The germline V gene has CDR1 KGHSH and CDR2 LQKENI. The CDR3 contains 16 residues. Trimming took 5 bases from V and 5 from J, leaving 21 bases between them. In DNA, the CDR3 is TGTGCCAGCTCATTCGAGAAGGGCGCAGGGCGGTATGGCTACACCTTC. Encoded protein: CASSFEKGAGRYGYTF.

The chain joins TRBV4-3 to TRBJ2-7; tentatively, D is TRBD2 (7 bases). The CDR3 covers 15 residues. The germline CDR1 and CDR2 sequences are LGHNA and YSLEER. Trimming removed 1 base at V and 3 bases at J, with 13 bases between. The CDR3 is CASSQVGGGLYEQYF. The DNA for the CDR3 is TGCGCCAGCAGCCAAGTTGGGGGGGGGCTCTACGAGCAGTACTTC.